Listed here are 16 T cell receptor beta chains from one sample, sequenced in a study of T-cell memory formation after mild COVID-19. TCRdb re-derived calls from the 5' RACE reads in MiXCR, one entry per CDR3 protein. The sample shows approximately 89,000 distinct CDR3 sequences, around a quarter of them seen only once. What was sequenced was PBMCs or a T cell subset sorted from them (not recorded which). These receptors came from a man younger than 35 who had mild COVID-19 (a few samples of this study predate the infection). Cell type and time point are not known.

This clonotype was observed a single time. The gene calls are TRBV6-6 and TRBJ2-1; D gene ambiguous. The germline gives CDR1 MNHNY, CDR2 SVGAGI (reference sequence). Trimming shortened V by 5 bases and J by 0 bases, and 14 bases separated the two germline ends. The CDR3 is 16 amino acids. CDR3 region: CASSRLFPSSYNEQFF. In DNA form, the CDR3 reads TGTGCCAGCAGTCGACTCTTCCCCTCCTCCTACAATGAGCAGTTCTTC.

The chain joins TRBV6-2 or TRBV6-3 to TRBJ2-1, with a tentative D call TRBD2 (5 bases). The germline V and J ends were trimmed by 6 bases and 4 bases, with 7 bases remaining between them. Germline CDR1 reads MNHEY; CDR2 reads SVGEGT. The CDR3 loop spans 12 amino acids. This chain's CDR3 is CASSGVYNEQFF. The CDR3 nucleotides read TGTGCCAGCAGCGGGGTATACAATGAGCAGTTCTTC.

In this sample, this clonotype turned up a few times. This rearrangement joins TRBV6-2 or TRBV6-3 to TRBJ1-1; D not certain. The CDR3 consists of 12 residues. Between the trimmed V and J ends, which lost 10 bases and 2 bases, there was a span of 11 bases. CDR1 and CDR2 from the germline V gene are MNHEY and SVGEGT. This CDR3 reads CATRRQNTEAFF. CDR3 in DNA: TGTGCCACCCGCCGACAAAACACTGAAGCTTTCTTT.

There are many counts of this clonotype. This chain joins TRBV4-3 and TRBJ1-1; a weak D match, TRBD1 (5 bases). The CDR3 extends over 15 amino acids. Trimming took 3 bases from V and 8 from J, leaving 19 bases between them. CDR1 is LGHNA, CDR2 YSLEER, per germline. CDR3 region: CASSQSLEGPSEAFF. CDR3 in DNA: TGCGCCAGCAGCCAGAGCCTCGAGGGGCCGTCCGAAGCTTTCTTT.

The table lists this clonotype with a few counts. The chain is built from TRBV7-9 and TRBJ1-2; D unresolved. V gave up 4 bases and J gave up 7 bases, with 10 bases separating them. The CDR3 extends over 12 amino acids. Per the germline V gene, CDR1 is SEHNR and CDR2 is FQNEAQ (reference sequence). The CDR3 protein is CASSSTSRGYTF. The CDR3 nucleotides are TGTGCCAGCAGCTCAACGTCTCGTGGCTACACCTTC.

This clonotype was seen a few times. The V call is TRBV11-2, the J call TRBJ2-5; no clear D. Germline assignment: CDR1 SGHAT and CDR2 FQNNGV. This CDR3 is 14 amino acids long. V was shortened by 2 bases and J by 0 bases, with 7 bases between the two germline ends. The CDR3 DNA reads as TGTGCCAGCAGCTTACGTCGGGACCAAGAGACCCAGTACTTC. Protein product: CASSLRRDQETQYF. Full variable domain (missing parts from reference TRBV11-2 and TRBJ2-5): EAGVAQSPRYKIIEKRQSVAFWCNPISGHATLYWYQQILGQGPKLLIQFQNNGVVDDSQLPKDRFSAERLKGVDSTLKIQPAKLEDSAVYLCASSLRRDQETQYFGPGTRLLVL.

The chain recombines TRBV11-2 with TRBJ1-1; D not resolved. V lost 2 bases and J 8 bases, leaving 3 bases between the germline ends. CDR1 is SGHAT, CDR2 FQNNGV, per germline. The CDR3 extends over 10 amino acids. The CDR3 loop reads CASSLTEAFF. The CDR3 DNA reads TGTGCCAGCAGCTTAACCGAAGCTTTCTTT. Looking up the rest from reference TRBV11-2 and TRBJ1-1 gives the full variable domain: EAGVAQSPRYKIIEKRQSVAFWCNPISGHATLYWYQQILGQGPKLLIQFQNNGVVDDSQLPKDRFSAERLKGVDSTLKIQPAKLEDSAVYLCASSLTEAFFGQGTRLTVV.

The chain employs TRBV11-2 and TRBJ2-2; the D gene is possibly TRBD2 (5 bases). Germline V gene sequence: CDR1 SGHAT, CDR2 FQNNGV. The V end lost 1 base, the J end lost 4 bases, and 13 bases lay between the germline ends. The CDR3 loop spans 16 amino acids. CDR3: CASSLGEGDLTGELFF. Here the CDR3 DNA reads TGTGCCAGCAGCTTAGGAGAGGGCGACCTCACCGGGGAGCTGTTTTTT.

The chain joins TRBV4-1 to TRBJ2-1; 8 bases map to TRBD1. The ends lost 1 base at V and 4 bases at J; junction bases unmatched: 6. This CDR3 is 16 amino acids long. The germline V gene encodes CDR1 MGHRA and CDR2 YSYEKL. The CDR3 DNA follows: TGCGCCAGCAGCCAAGCCGGGACAGGCTCTTACAATGAGCAGTTCTTC. Protein sequence: CASSQAGTGSYNEQFF.

The chain links TRBV20-1 to TRBJ2-1, with TRBD2 identical over 11 bases. Germline lookup yields CDR1 DFQATT and CDR2 SNEGSKA (reference sequence). The CDR3 extends over 16 amino acids. V trimming: 0 bases; J trimming: 5 bases; junction bases outside the gene matches: 6. This CDR3 reads CSAREVAGGPNNEQFF. CDR3 sequence (DNA): TGCAGTGCTAGAGAGGTAGCGGGAGGGCCGAACAATGAGCAGTTCTTC.

This clonotype was counted a few times. The chain employs TRBV11-2 and TRBJ2-7; 9 nucleotides agree with TRBD2. The germline gives CDR1 SGHAT, CDR2 FQNNGV. The CDR3 has 16 amino acids. The trim removed 1 base at V and 2 bases at J, leaving 6 bases unmatched. CDR3 nucleotide sequence: TGTGCCAGCAGCTTAGGGTCTTCTAGCGGGGCCTACGAGCAGTACTTC. Translated: CASSLGSSSGAYEQYF.

This clonotype appeared a few times. V and J are TRBV20-1 and TRBJ2-4, with D possibly TRBD1 on 6 matching bases. Trimming pared 0 bases from V and 8 bases from J, leaving 11 bases between. The CDR3 extends over 13 amino acids. Per germline, CDR1 DFQATT and CDR2 SNEGSKA (reference sequence). As DNA, the CDR3 is TGCAGTGCTAGAGAGAGGGGGACCGACATTCAGTACTTC. Amino acid sequence: CSARERGTDIQYF.

This clonotype was detected a few times. This chain links TRBV6-5 with TRBJ1-1; tentatively, D is TRBD1 (5 bases). The CDR3 is 16 amino acids. The germline V gene has CDR1 MNHEY and CDR2 SVGAGI. V was shortened by 7 bases and J by 3 bases, with 21 bases between the two germline ends. The CDR3 region has the DNA TGTGCCAGCACCCTAAGGGGCCCCGGTGGGCACACTGAAGCTTTCTTT. Its translation: CASTLRGPGGHTEAFF.

This clonotype has just a few counts. The chain couples TRBV29-1 to TRBJ1-2; 9 nucleotides agree with TRBD1. The CDR3 is made up of 13 amino acids. The germline CDR1 and CDR2 sequences are SQVTM and ANQGSEA. V trimming: 8 bases; J trimming: 3 bases; junction bases outside the gene matches: 7. The chain's CDR3 is CSIRDREDYGYTF. The CDR3 DNA reads TGCAGCATCCGGGACAGGGAGGACTATGGCTACACCTTC.

The chain couples TRBV7-9 to TRBJ2-5; 10 bases match TRBD2. The ends lost 7 bases at V and 4 bases at J; junction bases unmatched: 6. The CDR3 is made up of 14 amino acids. Germline V gene sequence: CDR1 SEHNR, CDR2 FQNEAQ (reference sequence). The CDR3 DNA reads TGTGCCAGCACCATAGCGGGGGGTATAGAGACCCAGTACTTC. Residues: CASTIAGGIETQYF.

The V and J genes are TRBV7-9 and TRBJ1-1; 7 bases are shared with TRBD1. Looked up from germline, CDR1 is SEHNR and CDR2 is FQNEAQ (reference sequence). The CDR3 runs to 15 residues. After removal of 4 bases from V and 3 bases from J, the junction contained 8 bases not matched to a gene. The CDR3 reads CASSSRQGWDTEAFF. The CDR3 nucleotides are TGTGCCAGCAGCTCCCGACAGGGCTGGGACACTGAAGCTTTCTTT.